Listed here is a single TCR beta chain. This clone's antigen is unknown. Base quality data are lacking; no much larger clone is found one base away. The entry originates in a study of human T cells and chemical hapten exposure (dated by TCRdb to the early 2020s). For the wider study: For sensitization, 2% DPC in acetone was applied to an approximately 2 cm by approximately 2 cm area of upper inner arm skin. Throughout the roughly 24-week study period, patients were also given weekly therapeutic DPC doses on the scalp. Patch testing was performed on the upper back with Finn chambers containing 0.01% DPC, and the patch tests were scored after 6 days according to International Contact Dermatitis Research Group standards. The mostly female patient cohort included alopecia areata with under or over 50% scalp involvement, alopecia totalis and alopecia universalis. Libraries were pooled for sequencing, and variation in per-sample TCR yields was attributed mainly to small differences in library volumes within the pool. In alopecia patients, the study followed how the peripheral blood TCR repertoire changed in vivo over primary and secondary sensitization to diphenylcyclopropenone (DPC), a hapten. Blood samples were taken from patients before sensitization (week 0) and at 2, 6 and about 24 weeks after DPC sensitization. Blood for TCR sequencing was provided by twenty-nine alopecia patients at one to four time points (pre-sensitization, 2, 6 and 24 weeks). On the study overall, not on this receptor specifically: Patch test score correlated positively with the number of PT1 expanded TCRs, reaching significance at thresholds 8, 16 and 32 but not at 4. The number of TCRs above 1 in 1000 frequency did not change with DPC sensitization; there was no evidence of global repertoire structure alterations. After repeated subsampling, the strength of the expansion versus patch-test correlation and the threshold at which it became significant changed. Expanded TCRs formed significantly more large CDR3 similarity clusters than pre-sensitization or healthy control sets, consistent with antigen-driven responses. Because every patient had alopecia, a presumed autoimmune disease, the patients' immune response might differ from that of healthy individuals.

Library creation used RACE. The sequencer was a NextSeq 500. Library preparation attached unique molecular identifiers to individual cDNA molecules for quantitative, reproducible TCR counting. Both TCR alpha and TCR beta chains were sequenced from each blood RNA sample. From the authors' description of their analysis: A median of about 87,000 TCRs per sample was observed, with a range of roughly 20,000 to 750,000. The Decombinator software suite was used to annotate the V, J and CDR3 of the TCR reads. To make PS versus PT1 abundance plots, every sample was subsampled to the same number of TCRs (28,000). Expanded TCRs were defined as absent before sensitization and observed at least eight times at the 2-week time point. TCRdb reran the public reads through fastp at Q25 and MiXCR, keeping productive beta chains. Rows matching on CDR3 protein sequence are summarized as one entry with the most common DNA and genes. The authors' filters were not applied to this entry. Recorded for this sample are roughly 360,000 distinct CDR3 sequences; 4% to 5.5% of them occurred a single time. Under 3% of the sample lies in the top ten.

What this sample's time point label stands for: patch test 1, 2 weeks after DPC sensitization. The label giving this sample's treatment or condition can be read as: therapeutic diphenylcyclopropenone sensitization with weekly scalp DPC. At every patch-test visit, the blood draw took place before the patch test was put on. Patients were considered eligible if aged 18 to 70, diagnosed with alopecia and deemed suitable for DPC therapy, and patients were excluded if pregnant. Total RNA was extracted from unfractionated whole blood that had been collected in Tempus Blood RNA tubes. Trimming takes 4 bases from V and 8 bases from J, and the germline ends sit 8 bases apart. The CDR3 contains 11 residues, cysteine and phenylalanine counted. Of the read, only the CDR3 DNA is kept; its 33 bases are in frame from base 1.

The sequence derives from a woman aged 50 to 65 with alopecia areata. Some clones in this sample may be carry-over from other donors' samples. The sequencing used whole blood, collected in connection with sensitization to the hapten diphenylcyclopropenone (DPC). The chain is assembled from TRBV12-3 or TRBV12-4 and TRBJ1-2; the D gene lacks a confident call. Here the CDR3 is given as CASSSLPGYTF. The bases read TGTGCCAGCAGTTCCCTTCCCGGCTACACCTTC.